The source of this T cell receptor (beta chain) is a study of blood T cell repertoires in COVID-19 (dated by TCRdb to 2020 to 2021). Turning to the overall study: The collaborator samples originated in the United States, Italy and Spain and spanned the acute and convalescent phases of COVID-19. Deeply sampled blood TCRbeta repertoires from subjects exposed to, actively infected with, or recovered from COVID-19 were included in the dataset. The material from the prospective study consisted of cDNA or gDNA derived from T cells, B-cell-depleted T cells, or PBMCs. Samples were obtained from the ongoing ImmuneRACE study (first 160 participants) and from about 1,300 subjects provided by 6 global collaborators. A freely available public database, intended as a resource for researchers studying the immune response to SARS-CoV-2, is where the repertoires were released. A de-identified subject ID, COVID-19 status, age in years and sex were almost always included in the sample metadata. Where available, HLA class I and class II types were taken from metadata supplied by the sample provider and were not determined by assay-based typing. Broader findings and caveats from the paper: How much clinical and demographic metadata was included differed by source and by participant, and the metadata was provided uncurated.

CDR3 length: 16 amino acids, cysteine to phenylalanine. Just the 48-base CDR3 DNA is kept, in frame starting at base 1. In the germline V gene (reference sequence), CDR1 corresponds to GTSNPN and CDR2 to SVGIG. Trimming costs V 4 bases and J 7 bases, and their ends lie 23 bases apart. On this clone: No antigen is known for it. Base qualities are missing; no much larger clone stands one base away.

Collaborating institutions collected whole blood in K2EDTA tubes following their own protocols. For TCRbeta analysis, collaborators shipped samples in one of three forms: frozen whole blood, isolated PBMCs, or DNA extracted from either of those sample types. The immunoSEQ Assay, a bias-controlled multiplex PCR, was used to amplify TCRbeta CDR3 regions from genomic DNA. The study's processing was this. The number of nucleated cells in each sample was estimated by amplification of reference gene primers within the assay. To quantify the absolute abundance of each unique TCRbeta CDR3 rearrangement, sequence reads were collapsed and filtered. For each sample, productive Simpson clonality was calculated as the square root of Simpson's diversity index over productive rearrangements. The clones in this table, taken by TCRdb from immuneACCESS, are in-frame only. Not every clone is retained; where verified, under half of the shortfall comes from an unresolved V gene, and the cause of the rest is unknown. V and J calls and clone size follow that table, whereas D and trimming were derived from the DNA. The sample table shows about 200,000 clones, and around 82% are seen once. Clones ranked in the top ten supply less than 7% of the sample.

This chain joins TRBV30 to TRBJ2-1; a tentative D match to TRBD2 spans 7 bases. The sample consisted of peripheral blood. The source is a woman between 70 and 85 years old with acute or convalescent COVID-19. The DNA is TGTGCCTGGACCCCCGGACTAGGGAGGGGGGGGAATGAGCAGTTCTTC. It translates as CAWTPGLGRGGNEQFF.